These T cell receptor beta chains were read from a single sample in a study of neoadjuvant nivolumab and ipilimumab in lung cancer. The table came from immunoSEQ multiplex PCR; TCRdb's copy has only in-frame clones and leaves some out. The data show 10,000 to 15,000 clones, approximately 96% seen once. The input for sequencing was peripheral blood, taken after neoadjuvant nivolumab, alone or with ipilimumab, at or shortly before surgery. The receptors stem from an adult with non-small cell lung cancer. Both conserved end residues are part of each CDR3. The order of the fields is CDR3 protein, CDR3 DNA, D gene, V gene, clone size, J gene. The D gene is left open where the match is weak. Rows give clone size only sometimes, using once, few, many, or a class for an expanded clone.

CASSQDWGQEQPQHF,TGTGCCAGCAGCCAAGATTGGGGTCAGGAACAGCCCCAGCATTTT,-,TRBV4-2,-,TRBJ1-5
CASRRTGEDGELFF,TGTGCCAGCAGGAGGACAGGGGAAGACGGGGAGCTGTTTTTT,TRBD1,TRBV6-4,-,TRBJ2-2
CASSLQDLLYEQYF,TGTGCCAGCAGCTTACAGGACCTCCTCTACGAGCAGTACTTC,-,TRBV7-2,-,TRBJ2-7
CASSESIDGRDSYEQYF,TGTGCCAGCAGTGAGTCTATAGACGGGAGAGATTCCTACGAGCAGTACTTC,-,TRBV2,-,TRBJ2-7
CASRIGGPRLIYNEQFF,TGCGCCAGCAGGATAGGAGGGCCCCGGTTAATTTACAATGAGCAGTTCTTC,-,TRBV5-1,-,TRBJ2-1
CASSFGGPRYEQYF,TGTGCCAGCAGCTTCGGCGGACCAAGGTACGAGCAGTACTTC,-,TRBV7-9,-,TRBJ2-7
CASSPRTSYEQYF,TGTGCCAGCTCACCAAGAACCTCCTACGAGCAGTACTTC,-,TRBV18,-,TRBJ2-7
CASSLAGTYEQYF,TGTGCCAGCAGCTTAGCTGGAACCTACGAGCAGTACTTC,-,TRBV7-9,-,TRBJ2-7
CASSQGLGTANTEAFF,TGCGCCAGCAGCCAAGGCCTTGGGACAGCGAACACTGAAGCTTTCTTT,TRBD1,TRBV4-3,-,TRBJ1-1
CASSLGLARTDTQYF,TGTGCCAGCAGTTTGGGGCTTGCCCGCACAGATACGCAGTATTTT,-,TRBV6-4,-,TRBJ2-3
CASSRDRVISYEQYF,TGTGCCAGCAGCCGGGACAGGGTCATCTCCTACGAGCAGTACTTC,TRBD1,TRBV7-9,-,TRBJ2-7
CASSQVLSHKNGYTF,TGCGCCAGCAGCCAAGTATTGTCGCACAAAAATGGCTACACCTTC,-,TRBV4-1,-,TRBJ1-2
CASSLGRGETGELFF,TGTGCCAGCAGCTTAGGGAGGGGCGAAACCGGGGAGCTGTTTTTT,-,TRBV11-2,-,TRBJ2-2
CASSFSGEDTQYF,TGTGCCAGCAGCTTTAGCGGGGAAGATACGCAGTATTTT,TRBD2,TRBV7-2,-,TRBJ2-3
CASSLNLIGSQNTGELFF,TGTGCCAGCAGCTTAAATCTGATTGGAAGTCAGAACACCGGGGAGCTGTTTTTT,-,TRBV11-3,-,TRBJ2-2
CASSPIWGDTQYF,TGTGCCAGCAGCCCGATCTGGGGAGATACGCAGTATTTT,-,TRBV7-6,-,TRBJ2-3
CAWTGTGYEQYF,TGTGCCTGGACCGGGACAGGCTACGAGCAGTACTTC,TRBD1,TRBV30,-,TRBJ2-7
CASSSALGGEQYF,TGTGCCAGCAGCTCGGCCCTTGGGGGCGAGCAGTACTTC,-,TRBV7-9,-,TRBJ2-7
CASSRGQGHTNYGYTF,TGCGCCAGCAGCCGAGGACAGGGGCATACTAACTATGGCTACACCTTC,TRBD1,TRBV4-3,-,TRBJ1-2
CASSYSLVRTSYEQYF,TGTGCCAGCAGTTACTCCTTAGTCAGAACCTCCTACGAGCAGTACTTC,-,TRBV6-6,once,TRBJ2-7
CASRLNPHTDTQYF,TGTGCCAGTAGACTTAACCCCCACACAGATACGCAGTATTTT,-,TRBV19,-,TRBJ2-3
CASSYSGLAGQETQYF,TGTGCCAGCAGTTACTCGGGACTAGCGGGGCAAGAGACCCAGTACTTC,TRBD2,TRBV6-5,-,TRBJ2-5
CSARGGETQYF,TGCAGTGCTAGGGGTGGAGAGACCCAGTACTTC,-,TRBV20-1,-,TRBJ2-5
CASSEAEQGAGGANVLTF,TGTGCCAGCAGTGAAGCGGAACAGGGGGCTGGAGGGGCCAACGTCCTGACTTTC,TRBD1,TRBV6-1,once,TRBJ2-6
CASSLVGVGTGELFF,TGTGCCAGCAGCTTGGTGGGGGTCGGGACCGGGGAGCTGTTTTTT,-,TRBV5-4,-,TRBJ2-2
CASSSATNEKLFF,TGTGCCAGCAGCTCCGCAACTAATGAAAAACTGTTTTTT,-,TRBV7-3,-,TRBJ1-4
CASSPGGANQPQHF,TGTGCCAGCTCCCCCGGAGGGGCAAATCAGCCCCAGCATTTT,-,TRBV18,-,TRBJ1-5
CSVAGGVATNEKLFF,TGCAGCGTTGCAGGGGGAGTTGCAACTAATGAAAAACTGTTTTTT,TRBD1,TRBV29-1,-,TRBJ1-4
CASSLGAYNEQFF,TGTGCCAGCAGTTTGGGGGCCTACAATGAGCAGTTCTTC,-,TRBV27,-,TRBJ2-1
CASSLDIQYF,TGTGCCAGCAGCCTAGACATTCAGTACTTC,-,TRBV28,-,TRBJ2-4
CASSFYTGTDTQYF,TGTGCCAGCAGTTTTTATACAGGCACAGATACGCAGTATTTT,-,TRBV27,-,TRBJ2-3
CASSGGGLKPNTGELFF,TGCGCCAGCAGTGGGGGGGGATTAAAGCCAAACACCGGGGAGCTGTTTTTT,TRBD2,TRBV10-1,-,TRBJ2-2
CASSSGTPSAGGYTF,TGTGCCAGCAGCTCCGGGACACCGAGCGCGGGTGGCTACACCTTC,-,TRBV7-9,-,TRBJ1-2
CASRRADGTGELFF,TGTGCCAGTAGGCGGGCAGATGGCACCGGGGAGCTGTTTTTT,-,TRBV2,-,TRBJ2-2
CASSFLRGQPQHF,TGTGCCAGCAGTTTCTTAAGGGGTCAGCCCCAGCATTTT,-,TRBV27,-,TRBJ1-5
CASSGMKGPGGMDTQYF,TGTGCCAGCAGTGGAATGAAGGGGCCAGGAGGGATGGATACGCAGTATTTT,-,TRBV25-1,once,TRBJ2-3
CASSLGTSGGQYF,TGTGCCAGCAGCTTGGGGACTAGCGGGGGGCAGTACTTC,TRBD2,TRBV5-5,-,TRBJ2-7
CASSLGTYPYEQYF,TGTGCCAGCAGCTTAGGGACGTACCCCTACGAGCAGTACTTC,-,TRBV7-2,-,TRBJ2-7
CASSSSGRTQETQYF,TGTGCCAGCAGTTCCTCGGGGAGGACCCAAGAGACCCAGTACTTC,-,TRBV28,-,TRBJ2-5
CASSIRTSGRSSYEQYF,TGTGCCAGTAGTATTCGGACTAGCGGGAGAAGCTCCTACGAGCAGTACTTC,TRBD2,TRBV19,-,TRBJ2-7